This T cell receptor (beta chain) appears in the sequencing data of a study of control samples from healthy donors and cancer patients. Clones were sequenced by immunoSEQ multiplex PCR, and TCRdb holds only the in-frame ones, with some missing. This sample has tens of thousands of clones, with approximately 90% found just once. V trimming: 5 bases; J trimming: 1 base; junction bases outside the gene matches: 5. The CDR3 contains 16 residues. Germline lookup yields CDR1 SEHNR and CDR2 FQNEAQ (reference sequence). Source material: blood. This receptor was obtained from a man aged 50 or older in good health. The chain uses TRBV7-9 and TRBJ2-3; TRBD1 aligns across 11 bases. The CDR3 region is CASSPWTGGGTDTQYF. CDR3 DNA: TGTGCCAGCAGCCCCTGGACAGGGGGCGGCACAGATACGCAGTATTTT.